One sample yielded the 15 T cell receptor beta chains listed below, sequenced in a study of blood T cells in healthy people across ages. The second PCR ran roughly 6 to 11 cycles with a sample-barcoded 5' primer and J-beta primers. TCRdb used MiXCR to reprocess the 5' RACE reads, holding one entry per CDR3 protein. The sample shows about 720,000 distinct CDR3 sequences, 20% to 25% of them seen only once. Sequenced material: blood. These receptors came from a man between 65 and 85 years old in good health.

The chain couples TRBV20-1 to TRBJ1-1, with a tentative D call TRBD1 (6 bases). The CDR3 length is 14 residues. Trimming shortened V by 4 bases and J by 5 bases, and 17 bases separated the two germline ends. CDR1 and CDR2 (germline): DFQATT, SNEGSKA (reference sequence). As DNA, the CDR3 is TGCAGTGCTACCTCGGGGAGGGGGGGGACTGAAGCTTTCTTT. This codes for CSATSGRGGTEAFF.

The V gene is TRBV28, the J gene TRBJ2-7; D perhaps matches TRBD2 (7 bases). The CDR3 length is 13 residues. With 5 bases removed from V and 2 bases from J, the gap between germline ends came to 10 bases. Germline CDR1 is MDHEN and CDR2 is SYDVKM. This CDR3 is CASSGGAPYEQYF. In DNA form, the CDR3 reads TGTGCCAGCAGTGGGGGGGCCCCCTACGAGCAGTACTTC.

This clonotype was seen ten or more times. V and J are TRBV6-5 and TRBJ1-2; the match to TRBD1 covers 10 bases. The J segment lost 5 bases and the V segment lost 10 bases, leaving 7 bases of the junction unmatched. The CDR3 consists of 13 residues. Germline V lookup: CDR1 MNHEY, CDR2 SVGAGI. CDR3 protein: CAIKTGGSYGYTF. For the CDR3, the DNA is TGTGCCATAAAGACAGGGGGCAGTTATGGCTACACCTTC.

The rearrangement uses TRBV7-8 and TRBJ1-4; TRBD1 might be the D (6 bases). Trimming shortened V by 2 bases and J by 8 bases, and 18 bases separated the two germline ends. This CDR3 spans 16 amino acids. Germline CDR1 reads SGHVS; CDR2 reads FQNEAQ. This CDR3 is CASSLQVARGGEKLFF. As DNA, the CDR3 is TGTGCCAGCAGCTTACAGGTGGCCAGGGGTGGAGAAAAACTGTTTTTT.

This clonotype was seen at least ten times. The CDR3 DNA reads TGTGCCAGCAGTAATAGCGGGAGCTCCTACAATGAGCAGTTCTTC. This encodes CASSNSGSSYNEQFF. The rearrangement uses TRBV2 and TRBJ2-1, with TRBD2 matching 9 bases. This CDR3 spans 15 amino acids. The germline V gene has CDR1 SNHLY and CDR2 FYNNEI. The J segment lost 0 bases and the V segment lost 5 bases, leaving 2 bases of the junction unmatched.

This chain joins TRBV6-2 or TRBV6-3 and TRBJ1-1; TRBD1 matches 7 bases. This CDR3 spans 14 amino acids. Germline V lookup: CDR1 MNHEY, CDR2 SVGEGT. The junction had 3 bases not matched to a gene; V was cut back by 0 bases and J by 5 bases. In DNA form, the CDR3 reads TGTGCCAGCAGTTACTCGGACAGGTATACTGAAGCTTTCTTT. Translated: CASSYSDRYTEAFF.

The J gene is TRBJ1-6, the V gene TRBV12-3 or TRBV12-4, with unresolved D. The V and J ends lost 6 bases and 6 bases respectively, with 12 bases between them. The CDR3 is 14 residues long. CDR3 loop: CASRSYLPNSPLHF. The CDR3 DNA is TGTGCCAGCAGGAGTTATTTACCTAATTCACCCCTCCACTTT.

This clonotype has more than one count but fewer than ten. The chain has TRBV12-3 or TRBV12-4 and TRBJ2-1, with D tentatively TRBD2 (5 bases). CDR3 length: 12 amino acids. V lost 5 bases, J lost 7 bases, and 9 bases lay in between. In nucleotides, the CDR3 is TGTGCCAGCAGTGGACCGGGAAATGAGCAGTTCTTC. Protein product: CASSGPGNEQFF.

The chain employs TRBV9 and TRBJ2-6; unclear D gene. Germline CDR1 reads SGDLS; CDR2 reads YYNGEE. The V end was cut by 3 bases, the J end by 0 bases, with 10 bases between. This CDR3 is 16 amino acids long. CDR3 residues: CASSATRDSGANVLTF. In DNA form, the CDR3 reads TGTGCCAGCAGCGCCACAAGGGACTCTGGGGCCAACGTCCTGACTTTC.

This clonotype was picked up a small number of times. One junction end does not reproduce the germline sequence, and a read error may be involved. The chain carries TRBV12-3 or TRBV12-4 and TRBJ2-1, with D maybe TRBD1 (5 bases). The CDR3 spans 15 residues. Written as DNA, the CDR3 is TGTGCCAGCAGTTTAGATGGGGCCTCCTTCAATGAGCAGTTCTTC. Its protein product is CASSLDGASFNEQFF.

The rearrangement joins TRBV27 to TRBJ2-1; a possible D gene is TRBD2 (6 bases). The CDR3 loop spans 15 amino acids. Germline V gene lookup returns CDR1 MNHEY and CDR2 SMNVEV (reference sequence). V was clipped by 2 bases and J by 5 bases, with 13 bases between them. The CDR3 region has the DNA TGTGCCAGCAGTTTAATGGGACTGGATCACAATGAGCAGTTCTTC. As protein: CASSLMGLDHNEQFF.

The CDR3 here is CASSFTRETYEQYF. The CDR3, as DNA: TGTGCCAGCAGTTTTACCAGGGAAACCTACGAGCAGTACTTC. This chain uses TRBV12-3 or TRBV12-4 with TRBJ2-7, with D possibly TRBD1 on 5 matching bases. V gave up 3 bases and J gave up 2 bases, with 11 bases separating them. The CDR3 loop spans 14 amino acids.

This clonotype was recorded a few times. V is TRBV7-8 and J is TRBJ2-1; no clear D. The V gene's germline CDR1 is SGHVS and CDR2 FQNEAQ. CDR3 size: 13 residues. The V end lost 3 bases, the J end lost 8 bases, and 11 bases lay between the germline ends. CDR3 nucleotides: TGTGCCAGCAGCTTTAGGGCCGAGGATGAGCAGTTCTTC. It codes for CASSFRAEDEQFF.

This clonotype has just one count. The V and J genes are TRBV24-1 and TRBJ2-2; no reliable D call. Germline V CDR1 and CDR2: KGHDR, SFDVKD. V lost 7 bases and J 5 bases, leaving 13 bases between the germline ends. This CDR3 has 14 amino acids. The CDR3 loop reads CATSPQGGTGELFF. The CDR3 DNA follows: TGTGCCACCAGCCCTCAAGGTGGGACCGGGGAGCTGTTTTTT.

This chain connects TRBV27 to TRBJ2-7; D gene ambiguous. This CDR3 has 12 residues. CDR1 and CDR2 (germline): MNHEY, SMNVEV (reference sequence). Deletions cut 2 bases from V and 5 bases from J, with 7 bases between. The CDR3 region is CASSLGGNEQYV. In DNA, the CDR3 is TGTGCCAGCAGTTTAGGTGGAAACGAGCAGTACGTC.